The rows below give T cell receptor beta chains drawn from one sample of a study of T-cell reconstitution after alpha-beta-depleted transplantation in children. TCRdb reprocessed the PCR reads via MiXCR and lists one record per CDR3 protein. The profile shows under 250,000 distinct CDR3 sequences, around a sixth of them singletons. The sequences come from PBMCs, mostly from graft donor cells, collected 360 days after TCRalphabeta/CD19-depleted stem cell transplant. These receptors were obtained from a male patient between 2 and 10 years old who had a stem cell transplant for acute lymphoblastic leukemia, so the T cells may come from the graft donor. The CDR3 runs from the conserved cysteine through the conserved F or W. A D gene is named only where the DNA matches it firmly. Not all rows give a size; the values are once, few, many and, for expanded clones, a class.

len	d_gene	v_gene	j_gene	abundance	CDR3aa	CDR3nt
13	.	TRBV12-3/TRBV12-4	TRBJ2-2	.	CASRRTGPGELFF	TGTGCCAGCAGGCGTACAGGGCCCGGGGAGCTGTTTTTT
13	.	TRBV4-3	TRBJ1-1	many	CASSRALNTEAFF	TGCGCCAGCAGCCGGGCCTTGAACACTGAAGCTTTCTTT
17	.	TRBV5-1	TRBJ1-1	many	CASSLGGVVPLNTEAFF	TGCGCCAGCAGCTTGGGGGGGGTTGTCCCTTTGAACACTGAAGCTTTCTTT
14	TRBD2	TRBV27	TRBJ2-4	.	CASRALAGIGIQYF	TGTGCCAGCAGGGCGCTAGCGGGGATCGGCATTCAGTACTTC
15	TRBD1	TRBV6-2/TRBV6-3	TRBJ2-7	few	CASSKDRGPPYEQYF	TGTGCCAGCAGTAAGGACAGGGGGCCCCCCTACGAGCAGTACTTC
15	TRBD2	TRBV5-1	TRBJ2-1	few	CASSLRLAGRLEQFF	TGCGCCAGCAGCTTGAGACTAGCGGGGCGCCTTGAGCAGTTCTTC
14	.	TRBV18	TRBJ1-1	many	CASSPPAANTEAFF	TGTGCCAGCTCACCACCGGCGGCTAACACTGAAGCTTTCTTT
17	.	TRBV12-3/TRBV12-4	TRBJ2-5	few	CASSPGLEGGPRETQYF	TGTGCCAGCAGCCCGGGACTAGAAGGGGGCCCTCGGGAGACCCAGTACTTC
18	.	TRBV4-2	TRBJ2-1	.	CASSQDPAGSSFYNEQFF	TGTGCCAGCAGCCAAGACCCGGCGGGAAGCTCATTCTACAATGAGCAGTTCTTC
21	TRBD1	TRBV4-1	TRBJ1-4	few	CASSQDGTGTGAYATNEKLFF	TGCGCCAGCAGCCAAGATGGGACCGGGACAGGGGCCTATGCAACTAATGAAAAACTGTTTTTT
13	.	TRBV5-6	TRBJ2-7	.	CASSFAGAQEQYF	TGTGCCAGCAGCTTTGCGGGGGCTCAGGAGCAGTACTTC
16	TRBD1	TRBV7-4	TRBJ1-1	.	CASSAGTGGGSTEAFF	TGTGCCAGCAGCGCAGGGACAGGGGGCGGCTCGACTGAAGCTTTCTTT
14	.	TRBV6-5	TRBJ2-7	.	CASSYLSGNGEQYF	TGTGCCAGCAGTTACTTATCAGGGAATGGCGAGCAGTACTTC
14	.	TRBV25-1	TRBJ1-3	many	CASSDWEGGNTIYF	TGTGCCAGCAGTGACTGGGAGGGTGGAAACACCATATATTTT
15	.	TRBV9	TRBJ2-2	many	CASSVASGNTGELFF	TGTGCCAGCAGCGTAGCCAGCGGGAACACCGGGGAGCTGTTTTTT
15	.	TRBV9	TRBJ2-1	.	CASSVVPSSYNEQFF	TGTGCCAGCAGCGTAGTTCCTAGCTCCTACAATGAGCAGTTCTTC
13	.	TRBV20-1	TRBJ2-7	.	CSALAGEPYEQYF	TGCAGTGCTCTAGCAGGGGAACCCTACGAGCAGTACTTC
14	TRBD2	TRBV7-2	TRBJ2-1	once	CASSLSGGLDEQFF	TGTGCCAGCAGCTTGAGCGGGGGCCTCGATGAGCAGTTCTTC
11	.	TRBV30	TRBJ1-4	.	CAWSEGGKLFF	TGTGCCTGGAGTGAGGGAGGAAAACTGTTTTTT
14	.	TRBV7-8	TRBJ1-2	.	CASSLDWVIEGYTF	TGTGCCAGCAGCTTAGATTGGGTGATCGAGGGCTACACCTTC
18	TRBD1	TRBV12-3/TRBV12-4	TRBJ2-3	.	CASSLEGGRSFSTDTQYF	TGTGCCAGCAGTTTAGAAGGGGGCAGGTCTTTTAGCACAGATACGCAGTATTTT
13	.	TRBV6-5	TRBJ2-7	many	CASSYSRSYEQYF	TGTGCCAGCAGTTACTCCCGATCCTACGAGCAGTACTTC
14	TRBD2	TRBV29-1	TRBJ2-2	many	CSARGDALTGELFF	TGCAGCGCCCGGGGGGACGCTCTCACCGGGGAGCTGTTTTTT
17	.	TRBV4-3	TRBJ2-6	.	CASSQDYRDSGANVLTF	TGCGCCAGCAGCCAAGATTACAGGGACTCTGGGGCCAACGTCCTGACTTTC
19	TRBD2	TRBV25-1	TRBJ2-2	many	CASSEQIPSGGAWAGELFF	TGTGCCAGCAGTGAGCAGATTCCTAGCGGGGGGGCCTGGGCCGGGGAGCTGTTTTTT
13	TRBD2	TRBV7-9	TRBJ2-3	.	CASREREKDTQYF	TGTGCCAGCAGAGAGCGGGAGAAAGATACGCAGTATTTT
15	TRBD1	TRBV18	TRBJ2-7	.	CASSPVNRGPYEQYF	TGTGCCAGCTCACCTGTTAACAGGGGTCCATACGAGCAGTACTTC
16	TRBD1	TRBV7-8	TRBJ1-5	.	CATIQDHRGSNQPQHF	TGTGCCACCATCCAGGACCACAGGGGCAGCAATCAGCCCCAGCATTTT
16	.	TRBV3-1	TRBJ2-7	.	CASSQDGPGGFYEQYF	TGTGCCAGCAGCCAAGATGGTCCCGGGGGCTTCTACGAGCAGTACTTC
14	.	TRBV7-3	TRBJ2-2	few	CASSLSVDTGELFF	TGTGCCAGCAGTTTATCTGTGGACACCGGGGAGCTGTTTTTT
15	.	TRBV4-3	TRBJ1-3	.	CASSQDRGPGNTIYF	TGCGCCAGCAGCCAAGATCGGGGCCCTGGAAACACCATATATTTT
16	TRBD1	TRBV12-3/TRBV12-4	TRBJ1-4	.	CASSFYSGQSNEKLFF	TGTGCCAGCAGTTTCTACTCGGGACAGAGCAATGAAAAACTGTTTTTT
14	.	TRBV7-8	TRBJ1-6	few	CASSLVQVYGTLHF	TGTGCCAGCAGCTTAGTTCAGGTTTATGGAACCCTCCACTTT
19	.	TRBV11-2	TRBJ2-7	.	CASSLNAREMTGRIYEQYF	TGTGCCAGCAGCTTAAACGCCCGGGAGATGACAGGGCGAATTTACGAGCAGTACTTC
15	.	TRBV25-1	TRBJ1-2	few	CASSEPGSPEYGYTF	TGTGCCAGCAGTGAACCCGGCAGTCCCGAGTATGGCTACACCTTC
17	.	TRBV5-1	TRBJ2-3	.	CASSLRTQGISTDTQYF	TGCGCCAGCAGCTTGAGGACCCAGGGGATAAGCACAGATACGCAGTATTTT
13	.	TRBV18	TRBJ2-1	.	CASSHGPGNEQFF	TGTGCCAGCTCACACGGGCCGGGGAATGAGCAGTTCTTC
12	.	TRBV5-1	TRBJ1-2	.	CASSEQGGGYTF	TGCGCCAGCAGCGAACAGGGTGGTGGCTACACCTTC
16	.	TRBV5-5	TRBJ2-5	many	CASSLDTHPKSETQYF	TGTGCCAGCAGCTTGGACACGCACCCAAAGTCAGAGACCCAGTACTTC
15	.	TRBV5-4	TRBJ2-6	.	CASSYPSSGANVLTF	TGTGCCAGCAGCTATCCGAGCTCTGGGGCCAACGTCCTGACTTTC
14	.	TRBV5-5	TRBJ2-1	few	CASSLINPSGEQFF	TGTGCCAGCAGCTTAATTAACCCGAGCGGTGAGCAGTTCTTC
12	.	TRBV11-2	TRBJ2-5	.	CASRRTTGRRYF	TGTGCCAGCAGACGGACAACAGGGAGGAGGTACTTC